The 9 T cell receptor beta chains reported below all come from one sample, sequenced in a study of cytomegalovirus exposure and HLA in healthy donors. Primers: 60 Vbeta forward and 13 Jbeta reverse. The protocol was immunoSEQ multiplex PCR, while the TCRdb copy is restricted to in-frame clones and leaves out a portion. In the table there are over 85,000 clones, 50% to 70% of which are singletons. Sequences were obtained from PBMCs. The receptors originated from a human donor in good health.

With regard to this clone: The junction departs from the called germline gene at one end, perhaps through a read error. The chain combines TRBV7-2 with TRBJ2-7; 13 bases map to TRBD2. This CDR3 has 16 residues. The germline V gene has CDR1 SGHTA and CDR2 FQGNSA. The CDR3 loop reads CASGFSGLAGLYEQYF. The DNA of the CDR3 is TGTGCCAGCGGCTTCTCGGGACTAGCGGGACTCTACGAGCAGTACTTC.

The rearrangement joins TRBV5-1 to TRBJ2-3; 10 bases agree with TRBD2. The J segment lost 1 base and the V segment lost 4 bases, leaving 3 bases of the junction unmatched. Germline V lookup: CDR1 SGHRS, CDR2 YFSETQ. CDR3 length: 15 amino acids. The CDR3: CASSPGTSGTDTQYF. CDR3 sequence (DNA): TGCGCCAGCAGCCCCGGGACTAGCGGCACAGATACGCAGTATTTT.

The chain couples TRBV19 to TRBJ1-1, with D perhaps TRBD1 (6 bases). Looked up from germline, CDR1 is LNHDA and CDR2 is SQIVND (reference sequence). This CDR3 contains 15 residues. The V gene lost 5 bases and the J gene lost 7 bases, with 20 bases spanning the gap. In nucleotides, the CDR3 is TGTGCCAGTAGTGATCAGAGAGGGGGTTCGGGTGAAGCTTTCTTT. It translates to CASSDQRGGSGEAFF.

The genes are TRBV7-9 and TRBJ1-4; 7 nucleotides align to TRBD1. After removal of 5 bases from V and 5 bases from J, the junction contained 8 bases not matched to a gene. CDR1 and CDR2 from the germline V gene are SEHNR and FQNEAQ (reference sequence). This CDR3 spans 15 amino acids. In DNA, the CDR3 is TGTGCCAGCAGCCCCCGACAGGGCATAAATGAAAAACTGTTTTTT. It translates to CASSPRQGINEKLFF. Variable domain in full (rest from reference TRBV7-9 and TRBJ1-4): DTGVSQNPRHKITKRGQNVTFRCDPISEHNRLYWYRQTLGQGPEFLTYFQNEAQLEKSRLLSDRFSAERPKGSFSTLEIQRTEQGDSAMYLCASSPRQGINEKLFFGSGTQLSVL.

The gene calls are TRBV19 and TRBJ1-2; D gene uncertain. Germline CDR1 reads LNHDA; CDR2 reads SQIVND (reference sequence). The V and J ends lost 3 bases and 5 bases respectively, with 22 bases between them. The CDR3 has 17 amino acids. As DNA, the CDR3 is TGTGCCAGTAGTATCTGGCGGGCTGGTACGACCCGGTATGGCTACACCTTC. Translation: CASSIWRAGTTRYGYTF. Full variable domain (rest looked up from reference TRBV19 and TRBJ1-2): DGGITQSPKYLFRKEGQNVTLSCEQNLNHDAMYWYRQDPGQGLRLIYYSQIVNDFQKGDIAEGYSVSREKKESFPLTVTSAQKNPTAFYLCASSIWRAGTTRYGYTFGSGTRLTVV.

The chain combines TRBV28 with TRBJ2-2; TRBD2 agrees at 7 bases. Germline-derived CDR1 and CDR2 are MDHEN and SYDVKM. V lost 2 bases to trimming and J lost 3 bases; unmatched junction nucleotides: 9. There are 17 residues in the CDR3. Written as DNA, the CDR3 is TGTGCCAGCAGTTTAAGCGGCGGGAGAGGTTACACCGGGGAGCTGTTTTTT. Its protein product is CASSLSGGRGYTGELFF.

This rearrangement joins TRBV6-5 to TRBJ1-2, with D maybe TRBD1 (5 bases). The CDR3 loop spans 13 amino acids. Trimming pared 6 bases from V and 7 bases from J, leaving 15 bases between. From germline, CDR1 is MNHEY and CDR2 SVGAGI. The CDR3 bases are TGTGCCAGCAGCCGCACAGAAGGGGTTGGCTACACCTTC. Its protein product is CASSRTEGVGYTF.

This clone appeared once. This chain joins TRBV28 and TRBJ1-4; TRBD1 might be the D (6 bases). This CDR3 has 15 residues. CDR1 and CDR2 from the germline V gene are MDHEN and SYDVKM. Between the trimmed V and J ends, which lost 5 bases and 7 bases, there was a span of 17 bases. In nucleotides, the CDR3 is TGTGCCAGCAGTGGGTACAGGGTGATGCGTGAAAAACTGTTTTTT. This gives the protein CASSGYRVMREKLFF. Variable domain in full (rest from reference TRBV28 and TRBJ1-4): DVKVTQSSRYLVKRTGEKVFLECVQDMDHENMFWYRQDPGLGLRLIYFSYDVKMKEKGDIPEGYSVSREKKERFSLILESASTNQTSMYLCASSGYRVMREKLFFGSGTQLSVL.

This chain links TRBV7-8 with TRBJ2-2; the D gene is possibly TRBD1 (6 bases). The CDR3 totals 14 residues. Per the germline V gene, CDR1 is SGHVS and CDR2 is FQNEAQ. The germline V and J ends were trimmed by 2 bases and 7 bases, with 11 bases remaining between them. The CDR3 region has the DNA TGTGCCAGCAGCTTATCGGGGACAAACGGGGAGCTGTTTTTT. Translation: CASSLSGTNGELFF.